These 22 T cell receptor beta chains were sequenced from one sample in a study of T cells in Graves' hyperthyroidism and ophthalmopathy. TCR beta CDR3 regions were amplified from RNA. In the first-round RT-PCR of the TCR CDR3, the HTBI primer set was used. MiXCR, run by TCRdb on the multiplex PCR reads, gives a single entry per CDR3 protein. Among hundreds of thousands of distinct CDR3 sequences listed, 46% were seen once. The specimen sequenced was peripheral blood or thyroid tissue (not recorded which). The receptors derive from a woman between 18 and 29 years old with Graves' hyperthyroidism.

Details on this clonotype: A much more abundant neighbour one base away suggests this may be a read error. This chain uses TRBV20-1 with TRBJ2-7; D not certain. V lost 4 bases and J lost 4, with 2 bases in between. This CDR3 has 9 amino acids. From germline, CDR1 is DFQATT and CDR2 SNEGSKA (reference sequence). The CDR3 is CSATYEQYF. In nucleotides, the CDR3 is TGCAGTGCTACGTACGAGCAGTACTTC.

This clonotype occurred a few times. CDR3 sequence: CASSLYGQGHSPLHF. As DNA, the CDR3 is TGTGCCAGCAGTTTATATGGGCAGGGCCATTCACCCCTCCACTTT. V usage is TRBV27 and J usage is TRBJ1-6; the D gene is possibly TRBD1 (5 bases). The CDR3 length is 15 residues. Per the germline V gene, CDR1 is MNHEY and CDR2 is SMNVEV (reference sequence). V lost 1 base and J lost 8, with 12 bases in between.

In this sample, this clonotype turned up many times. This chain links TRBV2 with TRBJ1-1; 10 bases line up with TRBD1. Unmatched junction bases numbered 2, after V lost 6 bases and J lost 1 base. Germline lookup yields CDR1 SNHLY and CDR2 FYNNEI. The CDR3 contains 14 residues. CDR3: CASRDRGANTEAFF. The DNA for the CDR3 is TGTGCCAGCAGGGACAGGGGGGCGAACACTGAAGCTTTCTTT. The full variable domain, with the rest looked up from reference TRBV2 and TRBJ1-1, is EPEVTQTPSHQVTQMGQEVILRCVPISNHLYFYWYRQILGQKVEFLVSFYNNEISEKSEIFDDQFSVERPDGSNFTLKIRSTKLEDSAMYFCASRDRGANTEAFFGQGTRLTVV.

This clonotype was counted only a few times. The V and J genes are TRBV29-1 and TRBJ1-1; TRBD1 matches at 11 bases. The CDR3 covers 16 residues. CDR1 SQVTM and CDR2 ANQGSEA come from the germline V gene. The trim removed 2 bases at V and 2 bases at J, leaving 7 bases unmatched. This chain's CDR3 is CSVERSGQGANTEAFF. The DNA for the CDR3 is TGCAGCGTTGAACGCTCCGGACAGGGGGCAAACACTGAAGCTTTCTTT.

This clonotype has only a few counts. The rearrangement links TRBV7-8 to TRBJ2-7, with a tentative D call TRBD1 (6 bases). Germline V gene data show CDR1 as SGHVS and CDR2 as FQNEAQ. This CDR3 spans 14 amino acids. V lost 5 bases and J 0 bases, leaving 11 bases between the germline ends. The CDR3 sequence is CASSGTTGSYEQYF. CDR3 bases: TGTGCCAGCAGCGGAACGACAGGCTCCTACGAGCAGTACTTC.

This chain joins TRBV7-6 and TRBJ1-5; D gene unclear. Germline-derived CDR1 and CDR2 are SGHVS and FNYEAQ. V was pared by 3 bases and J by 4 bases, with 13 bases between. The CDR3 covers 15 residues. CDR3 amino acids: CASSFSGVANQPQHF. The CDR3 DNA reads as TGTGCCAGCAGCTTTTCCGGGGTAGCAAATCAGCCCCAGCATTTT.

The CDR3 nucleotides read TGTGCCAGCAGCTTAGATCAGCTAAATGAAAAACTGTTTTTT. It is translated as CASSLDQLNEKLFF. This rearrangement joins TRBV7-9 to TRBJ1-4; D call uncertain. This CDR3 region has 14 residues. Germline V gene sequence: CDR1 SEHNR, CDR2 FQNEAQ (reference sequence). Deletions cut 1 base from V and 5 bases from J, with 8 bases between.

V gene TRBV5-1 combines with J gene TRBJ1-1; a possible D gene is TRBD1 (6 bases). Germline assignment: CDR1 SGHRS and CDR2 YFSETQ. The V gene lost 5 bases and the J gene lost 4 bases, with 9 bases spanning the gap. The CDR3 contains 12 residues. This chain's CDR3 is CASRGAFTEAFF. The CDR3 coding sequence is TGCGCCAGCAGGGGGGCGTTCACTGAAGCTTTCTTT.

Comments on this clonotype: A read error may account for a junction end that differs from germline. J is TRBJ1-4 and V is TRBV7-9; weak D call: TRBD1 (5 bases). The CDR3 is 14 amino acids. The germline CDR1 and CDR2 sequences are SEHNR and FQNEAQ (reference sequence). DNA for the CDR3: TGCGCCAGCAGCCAGACAGTCCTTAATGAAAAACTGTTTTTT. Amino acid sequence: CASSQTVLNEKLFF.

J is TRBJ1-2 and V is TRBV25-1; 9 nucleotides match TRBD1. V was pared by 8 bases and J by 4 bases, with 5 bases of the junction left unmatched. The germline gives CDR1 MGHDK, CDR2 SYGVNS. The CDR3 has 13 amino acids. CDR3 amino acids: CASLTGGAYGYTF. CDR3 DNA sequence: TGTGCCAGCCTAACAGGGGGCGCCTATGGCTACACCTTC.

The chain has TRBV24-1 and TRBJ2-5, with 9 positions matching TRBD2. V shed 1 base and J 4 bases; nucleotides not matched to a gene: 3. Germline V gene lookup returns CDR1 KGHDR and CDR2 SFDVKD. The CDR3 is made up of 15 amino acids. CDR3 DNA sequence: TGTGCCACCAGTGATTTTAAACTAGCGGGAGAGACCCAGTACTTC. Translating it yields CATSDFKLAGETQYF.

The rearrangement joins TRBV7-3 to TRBJ1-5; D call uncertain. This CDR3 is built from 14 residues. V was cut by 7 bases and J by 0 bases, with 10 bases left in between. Germline V gives CDR1 SGHTA, CDR2 FQGTGA. CDR3 loop: CASNTEHSNQPQHF. CDR3 nucleotides: TGTGCCAGCAACACGGAACATAGCAATCAGCCCCAGCATTTT.

This clonotype showed up just once. The rearrangement joins TRBV24-1 to TRBJ2-7, with 12 nucleotides matching TRBD2. The J call is doubtful: the DNA matches TRBJ2-1 better. The CDR3 totals 17 residues. From germline, CDR1 is KGHDR and CDR2 SFDVKD. CDR3 nucleotide sequence: TGTGCCACCAGTGATTTGGGACTAGCGGGGAAGAGGGATGAGCAGTTCTTC. It translates to CATSDLGLAGKRDEQFF.

The gene calls are TRBV29-1 and TRBJ2-5, with 8 bases fitting TRBD2. CDR3 length: 12 amino acids. Germline V gene sequence: CDR1 SQVTM, CDR2 ANQGSEA. CDR3 residues: CKREKGQETQYF. CDR3 in DNA: TGCAAGCGGGAGAAGGGGCAAGAGACCCAGTACTTC.

The chain employs TRBV7-9 and TRBJ2-7, with 8 positions matching TRBD1. This CDR3 has 14 residues. Unmatched junction bases numbered 8, after V lost 5 bases and J lost 5 bases. Germline assignment: CDR1 SEHNR and CDR2 FQNEAQ (reference sequence). The CDR3 reads CASSADPGGNEQYF. Written as DNA, the CDR3 is TGTGCCAGCAGCGCAGACCCAGGGGGCAACGAGCAGTACTTC.

There are a few counts of this clonotype. This chain links TRBV2 with TRBJ2-7; TRBD1 aligns across 7 bases. V trimming: 5 bases; J trimming: 1 base; junction bases outside the gene matches: 5. The CDR3 has 14 amino acids. CDR1 and CDR2 (germline): SNHLY, FYNNEI. The CDR3 DNA is TGTGCCAGCAGTTTAGGACAGGAGTCCTACGAGCAGTACTTC. Its translation is CASSLGQESYEQYF. Based on the CDR3 plus reference TRBV2 and TRBJ2-7, the full variable domain is EPEVTQTPSHQVTQMGQEVILRCVPISNHLYFYWYRQILGQKVEFLVSFYNNEISEKSEIFDDQFSVERPDGSNFTLKIRSTKLEDSAMYFCASSLGQESYEQYFGPGTRLTVT.

The chain couples TRBV7-8 to TRBJ2-7; 8 nucleotides align to TRBD2. The germline gives CDR1 SGHVS, CDR2 FQNEAQ. The ends lost 8 bases at V and 5 bases at J; junction bases unmatched: 8. CDR3 size: 13 residues. This CDR3 reads CASREGSTNEQYF. CDR3 in DNA: TGTGCCAGCCGGGAGGGATCAACGAACGAGCAGTACTTC.

On this clonotype: One end of the junction varies from germline; a read error may be responsible. This chain links TRBV7-9 with TRBJ2-5; D unclear. Germline lookup yields CDR1 SEHNR and CDR2 FQNEAQ (reference sequence). This CDR3 has 14 amino acids. The CDR3 coding sequence is TGTGCCACCAGCAGCCTTCTCCTCCAAGAGACCCAGTACTTC. Its translation: CATSSLLLQETQYF. Full variable domain (outside the CDR3, taken from reference TRBV7-9 and TRBJ2-5): DTGVSQNPRHKITKRGQNVTFRCDPISEHNRLYWYRQTLGQGPEFLTYFQNEAQLEKSRLLSDRFSAERPKGSFSTLEIQRTEQGDSAMYLCATSSLLLQETQYFGPGTRLLVL.

This CDR3 reads CATSDKDGNTIYF. The DNA of the CDR3 is TGTGCCACCAGTGACAAGGACGGGAACACCATATATTTT. The chain has TRBV24-1 and TRBJ1-3; unclear D gene. The germline CDR1 and CDR2 sequences are KGHDR and SFDVKD. This CDR3 contains 13 residues. Trimming took off 4 bases at V and 7 bases at J, with 10 bases between the two ends.

The chain joins TRBV19 to TRBJ2-2; D is ambiguous. This CDR3 spans 11 amino acids. V lost 3 bases and J lost 9, with 5 bases in between. In germline, CDR1 is LNHDA, CDR2 SQIVND (reference sequence). This CDR3 reads CASSIYWELFF. DNA for the CDR3: TGTGCCAGTAGTATTTACTGGGAGCTGTTTTTT. The variable domain in full, with the rest retrieved from reference TRBV19 and TRBJ2-2, is DGGITQSPKYLFRKEGQNVTLSCEQNLNHDAMYWYRQDPGQGLRLIYYSQIVNDFQKGDIAEGYSVSREKKESFPLTVTSAQKNPTAFYLCASSIYWELFFGEGSRLTVL.

This clonotype was recorded at least ten times. This sequence joins TRBV15 and TRBJ1-5, with a possible D match to TRBD1 (6 bases). Trimming removed 7 bases at V and 1 base at J, with 11 bases between. This CDR3 contains 14 residues. Per the germline V gene, CDR1 is LNHNV and CDR2 is YYDKDF (reference sequence). The chain's CDR3 is CATNKQGSNQPQHF. CDR3 bases: TGTGCCACCAACAAACAGGGAAGCAATCAGCCCCAGCATTTT.

This chain links TRBV24-1 with TRBJ2-5, with 14 bases that match TRBD2. Germline V CDR1 and CDR2: KGHDR, SFDVKD. This CDR3 is built from 13 residues. The CDR3 DNA reads TGTACGACTAGCGGGAGGGCCAAGGAGACCCAGTACTTC. This sequence encodes CTTSGRAKETQYF.